This T cell receptor beta chain was identified in a study of T cell responses to AZD1222 COVID-19 vaccine. General study points: Clonal diversity was possibly underestimated, and the donors were mostly white British, with more females. Baseline seropositivity characterized only six or seven AZD1222 recipients. Rises in breadth and depth of Spike-specific TCRs came after two AZD1222 doses.

A note on this clone: Its antigen is undetermined.

CDR3 size: 14 residues. CDR1 and CDR2 from the germline V gene are SGDLS and YYNGEE. With 4 bases clipped from V and 7 bases from J, the junction kept 5 bases outside the gene matches. Assay: immunoSEQ multiplex PCR; the TCRdb copy retains only in-frame clones and omits some. The table shows roughly 110,000 clones, with about 92% occurring only once. Both about-4-week and about-12-week second-dose recipients were combined. Here the sequenced sample was peripheral blood, taken 28 days after the second AZD1222 dose. This chain joins TRBV9 and TRBJ1-6; 7 bases map to TRBD1. The clonotype comes from an adult who received the AZD1222 COVID-19 vaccine. CDR3 coding DNA: TGTGCCAGCAGCCGGGGGACAGTCAATTCACCCCTCCACTTT. Protein product: CASSRGTVNSPLHF.